The clone carrying this T cell receptor beta chain was counted a few times. Its antigen is as yet unknown. V shed 6 bases and J shed 5 bases, with 14 bases lying between them. The V gene's germline CDR1 is DFQATT and CDR2 SNEGSKA (reference sequence). The CDR3 covers 12 residues. This specimen belongs to a study of blood T cells in healthy people across ages. Study-wide findings and caveats: The long-lived group displayed more naive CD4+ cells, plus higher diversity, than the aged donors did.

Using a J-beta primer mix together with a sample-barcoded 5' primer, a second PCR was run for about 6 to 11 cycles. Tags on each cDNA molecule came from a template-switch adaptor with 12 random nucleotides. In TCRdb, the 5' RACE reads were re-called with MiXCR into one record per CDR3 protein. The table shows 600,000 to 800,000 distinct CDR3 sequences, with around 21% occurring only once. Each sample gave at least 6 million isolated PBMCs. The receptor comes from a man in his 70s in good health. The V and J genes are TRBV20-1 and TRBJ2-7; D may match TRBD1 or TRBD2 (5 bases each). Sample: blood. CDR3 sequence (DNA): TGCAGTGCCTCCGGGACGACCCACGAGCAGTACTTC. Its translation: CSASGTTHEQYF.